The 2 T cell receptor beta chains reported below all come from one sample, sequenced in a study of shared clonotypes between healthy human individuals. Using immunoSEQ multiplex PCR, the repertoire was profiled, and TCRdb retains in-frame clones only, with some absent. There are about 2,100,000 clones in the sample; approximately 94% occur only once, and about 1.8% lies in the top ten. Positive CCR7 selection of CD45RO-negative cells yielded the naive CD8 cells, and terminally differentiated effector memory CD45RA+ cells were excluded. Sequenced input: naive CD8+ T cells from PBMCs. The source is a man aged 18 to 35 in good health. Some clones in this sample may be carry-over from other donors' samples.

The chain links TRBV10-3 to TRBJ2-1, with 8 bases fitting TRBD2. Germline CDR1 is ENHRY and CDR2 is SYGVKD. With V trimmed by 4 bases and J by 15 bases, 17 bases remained unmatched. The CDR3 has 15 residues. The CDR3 is CAISAGDLGAGVPFF. Written as DNA, the CDR3 is TGTGCCATCAGTGCGGGAGATCTGGGAGCGGGAGTCCCGTTCTTC.

V gene TRBV11-2 combines with J gene TRBJ1-1; D ambiguous. V lost 1 base, J lost 7 bases, and 13 bases lay in between. Germline CDR1 SGHAT, CDR2 FQNNGV. The CDR3 sequence is 14 residues long. DNA of the CDR3: TGTGCCAGCAGCTTAGGAGGGAGTTTGGGTGAAGCTTTCTTT. It specifies CASSLGGSLGEAFF. The full variable domain, completed using reference TRBV11-2 and TRBJ1-1, is EAGVAQSPRYKIIEKRQSVAFWCNPISGHATLYWYQQILGQGPKLLIQFQNNGVVDDSQLPKDRFSAERLKGVDSTLKIQPAKLEDSAVYLCASSLGGSLGEAFFGQGTRLTVV.